This T cell receptor (beta chain) originates from a study of control samples from healthy donors and cancer patients. The CDR3 extends over 13 amino acids. Between the trimmed V and J ends, which lost 0 bases and 4 bases, there was a span of 6 bases. Germline lookup yields CDR1 KGHSH and CDR2 LQKENI. Produced via immunoSEQ multiplex PCR; TCRdb's table is partial and in-frame only. This table has tens of thousands of clones, approximately 89% appearing once. The specimen sequenced was PBMCs. The TCR sequence derives from a woman between 35 and 50 years old with head and neck cancer. The chain carries TRBV18 and TRBJ1-1; no clear D. As DNA, the CDR3 is TGTGCCAGCTCACCACCGAACCCCACTGAAGCTTTCTTT. As protein: CASSPPNPTEAFF.